This TCR beta chain was captured by sequencing in a study of T cells after yellow fever vaccination. Study as a whole: Fractions low in cell number were prepared with SMART-Seq v4 Ultra Low Input. Study-wide findings and caveats: CD4 and CD8 compartments shared a small share of clonotypes, likely from convergent recombination.

J lost 7 bases, V lost 5 bases, and 7 bases had no gene match. The CDR3 covers 13 residues. Germline V gene data show CDR1 as MNHNY and CDR2 as SVGAGI (reference sequence). Each CDR3 protein is one row after TCRdb ran MiXCR on the 5' RACE reads. The sample gives about 340,000 distinct CDR3 sequences, approximately 3.9% of which show up once; about 24% is in the top ten. To note about this clonotype: What it binds is not known.

The specimen was PBMCs, collected 5 days after the yellow fever booster vaccination. The source is a young man who received the YFV17D yellow fever vaccine. The gene calls are TRBV6-6 and TRBJ1-1; 7 nucleotides line up with TRBD1. The CDR3 region is CASSRQGVSEAFF. CDR3 nucleotides: TGTGCCAGCAGTCGACAGGGCGTCAGTGAAGCTTTCTTT.